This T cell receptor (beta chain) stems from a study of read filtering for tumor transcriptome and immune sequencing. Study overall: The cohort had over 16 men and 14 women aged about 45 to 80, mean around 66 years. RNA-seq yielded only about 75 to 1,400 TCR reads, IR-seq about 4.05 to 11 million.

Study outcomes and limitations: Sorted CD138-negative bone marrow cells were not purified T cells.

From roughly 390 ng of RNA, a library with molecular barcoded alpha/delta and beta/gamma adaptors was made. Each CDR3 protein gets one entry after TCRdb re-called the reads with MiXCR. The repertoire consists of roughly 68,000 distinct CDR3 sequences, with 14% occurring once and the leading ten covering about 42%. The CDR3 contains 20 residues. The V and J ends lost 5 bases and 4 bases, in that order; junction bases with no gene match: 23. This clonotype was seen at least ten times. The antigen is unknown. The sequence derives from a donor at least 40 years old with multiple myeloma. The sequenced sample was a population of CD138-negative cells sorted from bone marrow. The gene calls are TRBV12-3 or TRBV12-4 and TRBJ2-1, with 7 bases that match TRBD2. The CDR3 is CASSTATSVSFGSVYNEQFF. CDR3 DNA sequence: TGTGCCAGCAGTACCGCTACTAGCGTGTCTTTCGGGTCAGTATACAATGAGCAGTTCTTC.